This T cell receptor beta chain was sequenced during a study of T cells in Graves' hyperthyroidism and ophthalmopathy. The CDR3 length is 16 residues. J gave up 1 base and V 4 bases, and 3 bases lay outside the gene matches. Per germline, CDR1 MDHEN and CDR2 SYDVKM. Amplification targeted TCR beta CDR3 regions from RNA transcripts. HTBI primers were the set used in a first-round RT-PCR of the TCR CDR3. TCRdb re-analysed the multiplex PCR reads in MiXCR, keeping a single row per CDR3 protein. The sample holds about half a million distinct CDR3 sequences, 20% to 25% seen once. The chain links TRBV28 to TRBJ1-3; TRBD1 matches at 11 bases. The clonotype was recovered from a man between 18 and 29 years old with Graves' hyperthyroidism. Sequencing was performed on blood. DNA for the CDR3: TGTGCCAGCAGTTGGACAGGGGGCGGATCTGGAAACACCATATATTTT. Its translation: CASSWTGGGSGNTIYF.